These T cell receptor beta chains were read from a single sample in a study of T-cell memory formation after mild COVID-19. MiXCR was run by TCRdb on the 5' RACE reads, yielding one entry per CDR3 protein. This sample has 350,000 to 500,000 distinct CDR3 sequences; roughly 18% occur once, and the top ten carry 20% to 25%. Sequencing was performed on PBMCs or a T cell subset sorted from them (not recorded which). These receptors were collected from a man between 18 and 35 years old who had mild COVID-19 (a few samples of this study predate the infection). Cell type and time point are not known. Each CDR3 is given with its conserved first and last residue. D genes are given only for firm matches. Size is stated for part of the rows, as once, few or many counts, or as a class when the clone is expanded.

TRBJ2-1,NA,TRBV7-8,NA,TGTGCCAGCAGCTTCGGGCAGTCTAGGGGCAATGAGCAGTTCTTC,CASSFGQSRGNEQFF
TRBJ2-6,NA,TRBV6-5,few,TGTGCCAGCAGTTACGCGGACTCTGGGGCCAACGTCCTGACTTTC,CASSYADSGANVLTF
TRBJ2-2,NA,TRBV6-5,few,TGTGCCAGCAGTTGGACGGGGGACAACACCGGGGAGCTGTTTTTT,CASSWTGDNTGELFF
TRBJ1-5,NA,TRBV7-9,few,TGTGCCAGCAGCTTACGGGGGGATAGCAATCAGCCCCAGCATTTT,CASSLRGDSNQPQHF
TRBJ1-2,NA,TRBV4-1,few,TGCGCCAGCAGCCAGGGGGGTTCCTATGGCTACACCTTC,CASSQGGSYGYTF
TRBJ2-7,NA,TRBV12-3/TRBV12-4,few,TGTGCCAGCGGGAAAACAGGTAACGAGCAGTACTTC,CASGKTGNEQYF
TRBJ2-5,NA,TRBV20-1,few,TGCAGTGCTCACGAAGACAGGTACCAAGAGACCCAGTACTTC,CSAHEDRYQETQYF
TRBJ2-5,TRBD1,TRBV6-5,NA,TGTGCCAGCAGTTACTCCACAGGGGGGGAGACCCAGTACTTC,CASSYSTGGETQYF
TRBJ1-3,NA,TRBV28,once,TGTGCCAGCAGCACGCCGGGACTTCGAAACACCATATATTTT,CASSTPGLRNTIYF
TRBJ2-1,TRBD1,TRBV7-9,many,TGTGCCAGCAGCTTATTGACAGGGTTTTTCAATGAGCAGTTCTTC,CASSLLTGFFNEQFF